These 32 T cell receptor beta chains originate from one sample sequenced in a study of shared clonotypes between healthy human individuals. Sequenced by immunoSEQ multiplex PCR; TCRdb stores in-frame clones only, minus some. The table lists roughly 1,800,000 clones, 85% to 95% of them singletons. Naive CD8 populations comprised CD45RO-negative cells positively selected for CCR7, excluding terminally differentiated effector memory CD45RA+ cells. Sequenced sample: naive CD8+ T cells sorted from blood. The receptors originated from a man aged 18-30 years in good health.

Remarks on this clone: Other DNA variants within this sample encode the same CDR3. The chain combines TRBV6-5 with TRBJ2-2; D gene unclear. V gave up 0 bases and J gave up 3 bases, with 5 bases separating them. The CDR3 loop spans 14 amino acids. CDR1 is MNHEY and CDR2 is SVGAGI in the germline V gene. CDR3 DNA sequence: TGTGCCAGCAGTTACTCGAGTTACACCGGGGAGCTGTTTTTT. The encoded protein is CASSYSSYTGELFF.

The chain has TRBV13 and TRBJ1-2; TRBD1 might be the D (5 bases). Trimming took off 1 base at V and 6 bases at J, with 21 bases between the two ends. Germline V gene sequence: CDR1 PRHDT, CDR2 FYEKMQ (reference sequence). CDR3 length: 17 amino acids. CDR3 protein: CASSLANGVRVFDGYTF. DNA of the CDR3: TGTGCCAGCAGCTTAGCGAATGGAGTCAGGGTTTTTGATGGCTACACCTTC.

This clone has only a few counts. The chain links TRBV7-6 to TRBJ2-7; D is undetermined. Germline V gives CDR1 SGHVS, CDR2 FNYEAQ. This CDR3 is 13 amino acids long. The germline V and J ends were trimmed by 5 bases and 7 bases, with 15 bases remaining between them. CDR3: CASSPEVTGEQYF. The CDR3, as DNA: TGTGCCAGCAGCCCCGAGGTGACCGGGGAGCAGTACTTC.

V is TRBV5-1 and J is TRBJ1-2; D remains ambiguous. This CDR3 spans 15 amino acids. CDR1 and CDR2 (germline): SGHRS, YFSETQ. The ends were cut back, 0 bases at V and 4 bases at J, with 13 bases in the middle. CDR3 nucleotides: TGCGCCAGCAGCTTGGTTGAGGGCTGGGGCTATGGCTACACCTTC. Translating gives CASSLVEGWGYGYTF.

This clone was observed a single time. This rearrangement joins TRBV7-6 to TRBJ2-7; TRBD2 matches 14 bases. The junction had 5 bases not matched to a gene; V was cut back by 5 bases and J by 5 bases. The CDR3 sequence is 15 residues long. Looked up from germline, CDR1 is SGHVS and CDR2 is FNYEAQ. CDR3 sequence: CASSPGTSGGHEQYF. The CDR3 DNA is TGTGCCAGCAGCCCCGGGACTAGCGGGGGCCACGAGCAGTACTTC.

The chain is built from TRBV2 and TRBJ1-1; tentatively, D is TRBD1 (5 bases). This CDR3 contains 15 residues. V shed 2 bases and J shed 2 bases, with 12 bases lying between them. The germline V gene has CDR1 SNHLY and CDR2 FYNNEI. CDR3 loop: CASSEKGGENTEAFF. CDR3 nucleotide sequence: TGTGCCAGCAGTGAAAAGGGAGGGGAAAACACTGAAGCTTTCTTT. Variable domain in full (rest from reference TRBV2 and TRBJ1-1): EPEVTQTPSHQVTQMGQEVILRCVPISNHLYFYWYRQILGQKVEFLVSFYNNEISEKSEIFDDQFSVERPDGSNFTLKIRSTKLEDSAMYFCASSEKGGENTEAFFGQGTRLTVV.

This sequence joins TRBV6-8 and TRBJ2-1; TRBD2 matches at 13 bases. Trimming at V came to 4 bases and at J to 4 bases, leaving 22 bases not matched to a gene. Germline V CDR1 and CDR2: MNHGY, SAAAGT. The CDR3 spans 22 residues. CDR3 bases: TGTGCCAGCAGTTCCCTAACAGGACTAGCGGGGGCCCGCAACTCCGTGTACAATGAGCAGTTCTTC. It encodes CASSSLTGLAGARNSVYNEQFF.

The genes are TRBV4-3 and TRBJ2-5, with TRBD1 as a possible D gene (6 bases). CDR3 length: 15 amino acids. The germline gives CDR1 LGHNA, CDR2 YSLEER. V dropped 1 base and J dropped 3 bases, with 12 bases sitting between them. The CDR3 coding sequence is TGCGCCAGCAGCCAAGTTTGGGCAGGGGAAGAGACCCAGTACTTC. Translating it yields CASSQVWAGEETQYF.

This sequence joins TRBV30 and TRBJ1-5, with TRBD1 as a possible D gene (6 bases). The length of the CDR3 is 13 residues. Germline CDR1 reads GTSNPN; CDR2 reads SVGIG (reference sequence). Deletions cut 8 bases from V and 3 bases from J, with 14 bases between. The CDR3 DNA is TGTGCCGGGGCCGGGGGGGCCAATCAGCCCCAGCATTTT. Translating it yields CAGAGGANQPQHF.

Notes on this clone: At the DNA level, this CDR3 is encoded by other sequences in the same sample as well. The chain combines TRBV5-1 with TRBJ1-5; D call uncertain. The CDR3 length is 14 residues. Trimming cost V 0 bases and J 4 bases, with 8 bases left between them. The germline V gene has CDR1 SGHRS and CDR2 YFSETQ. This CDR3 reads CASSLGTGNQPQHF. DNA of the CDR3: TGCGCCAGCAGCTTGGGGACGGGGAATCAGCCCCAGCATTTT.

This sequence joins TRBV27 and TRBJ2-1; 8 bases match TRBD2. The CDR3 is made up of 14 amino acids. Trimming removed 2 bases from V and 9 bases from J; junction bases left unmatched: 6. Germline V gene sequence: CDR1 MNHEY, CDR2 SMNVEV (reference sequence). The CDR3 DNA reads TGTGCCAGCAGTTTAGCGCGGGGGGCCGTTGAGCAGTTCTTC. It translates to CASSLARGAVEQFF.

This chain joins TRBV9 and TRBJ1-1; D may be TRBD1 (6 bases). The CDR3 covers 15 residues. With 3 bases removed from V and 4 bases from J, the gap between germline ends came to 16 bases. Germline CDR1 is SGDLS and CDR2 is YYNGEE. This CDR3 is CASSATTGLSTEAFF. Written as DNA, the CDR3 is TGTGCCAGCAGCGCCACAACAGGGTTGAGCACTGAAGCTTTCTTT.

V gene TRBV7-3 combines with J gene TRBJ1-3, with D hard to call. Germline V lookup: CDR1 SGHTA, CDR2 FQGTGA. CDR3 length equals 13 residues. V lost 5 bases and J 3 bases, leaving 8 bases between the germline ends. The DNA of the CDR3 is TGTGCCAGCAGCCGGGATTATGGAAACACCATATATTTT. Residues: CASSRDYGNTIYF.

V gene TRBV19 combines with J gene TRBJ1-1, with D maybe TRBD1 (5 bases). The CDR3 has 16 amino acids. From germline, CDR1 is LNHDA and CDR2 SQIVND (reference sequence). The ends were cut back, 0 bases at V and 3 bases at J, with 14 bases in the middle. CDR3 region: CASSIDREALHTEAFF. The CDR3 DNA reads TGTGCCAGTAGTATAGACAGGGAAGCTCTTCACACTGAAGCTTTCTTT.

This chain links TRBV30 with TRBJ2-5; D might be TRBD1 or TRBD2, each matching 5 bases. The J call may be mistaken, given a closer DNA end match to TRBJ2-7. The CDR3 consists of 12 residues. Germline V gene sequence: CDR1 GTSNPN, CDR2 SVGIG (reference sequence). This CDR3 is CAWSGASYEQYF. The CDR3, as DNA: TGTGCCTGGAGCGGGGCCTCCTACGAGCAGTACTTC.

The V and J genes are TRBV27 and TRBJ1-1, with D possibly TRBD1 on 5 matching bases. Between the trimmed V and J ends, which lost 4 bases and 5 bases, there was a span of 14 bases. Germline-derived CDR1 and CDR2 are MNHEY and SMNVEV (reference sequence). The CDR3 spans 14 residues. The CDR3 loop is CASSSGWGKTEAFF. CDR3 DNA sequence: TGTGCCAGCAGTTCAGGGTGGGGAAAAACTGAAGCTTTCTTT.

The chain couples TRBV5-1 to TRBJ1-4; 9 bases fit TRBD1. Per germline, CDR1 SGHRS and CDR2 YFSETQ. The CDR3 spans 15 residues. Trimming cost V 4 bases and J 8 bases; bases outside gene matches: 9. CDR3 DNA: TGCGCCAGCAGCGGAATGGGACAGGGAGGAGAAAAACTGTTTTTT. This sequence encodes CASSGMGQGGEKLFF.

The chain links TRBV27 to TRBJ2-1, with D possibly TRBD1 on 5 matching bases. CDR1 is MNHEY, CDR2 SMNVEV, per germline (reference sequence). This CDR3 spans 15 amino acids. With 4 bases removed from V and 3 bases from J, the gap between germline ends came to 13 bases. The CDR3 DNA sequence: TGTGCCAGCAGTTGGGCCCAGGGTTTCTACAATGAGCAGTTCTTC. It encodes CASSWAQGFYNEQFF.

This clone appeared once. This rearrangement joins TRBV7-8 to TRBJ1-2, with D unclear. The CDR3 length is 13 residues. V was shortened by 5 bases and J by 8 bases, with 15 bases between the two germline ends. Per the germline V gene, CDR1 is SGHVS and CDR2 is FQNEAQ. The chain's CDR3 is CASSPTTPGGYTF. CDR3 nucleotide sequence: TGTGCCAGCAGCCCCACCACCCCTGGCGGCTACACCTTC. The complete variable domain, with remaining parts taken from reference TRBV7-8 and TRBJ1-2, reads GAGVSQSPRYKVAKRGQDVALRCDPISGHVSLFWYQQALGQGPEFLTYFQNEAQLDKSGLPSDRFFAERPEGSVSTLKIQRTQQEDSAVYLCASSPTTPGGYTFGSGTRLTVV.

This chain joins TRBV6-1 and TRBJ2-7; D call uncertain. Germline CDR1 is MNHNS and CDR2 is SASEGT. The V end was cut by 7 bases, the J end by 3 bases, with 10 bases between. The CDR3 has 12 residues. The CDR3 loop is CASTPYGYEQYF. The CDR3 coding sequence is TGTGCCAGCACCCCCTACGGCTACGAGCAGTACTTC.

CDR3 DNA: TGTGCCAGCAGTTTGGCTGACAGCTTCTCCTACGAGCAGTACTTC. It is translated as CASSLADSFSYEQYF. This chain uses TRBV27 with TRBJ2-7; a possible D gene is TRBD1 (5 bases). V was cut by 3 bases and J by 0 bases, with 12 bases left in between. The V gene's germline CDR1 is MNHEY and CDR2 SMNVEV (reference sequence). CDR3 size: 15 residues.

The rearrangement links TRBV9 to TRBJ2-2; D may be TRBD1 (6 bases). Germline CDR1 SGDLS, CDR2 YYNGEE. Trimming took 3 bases from V and 4 from J, leaving 13 bases between them. The CDR3 is made up of 15 amino acids. The CDR3 DNA is TGTGCCAGCAGCGCTTGGACAGAGACCACCGGGGAGCTGTTTTTT. Translation gives CASSAWTETTGELFF.

Concerning this clone itself: A read error may be the cause here, since a much bigger clone is one base away. The chain links TRBV28 to TRBJ2-2, with D perhaps matching TRBD1 (6 bases). This CDR3 is 13 amino acids long. Per germline, CDR1 MDHEN and CDR2 SYDVKM. V was clipped by 6 bases and J by 4 bases, with 9 bases between them. CDR3 residues: CASRVGGTGELFF. The DNA of the CDR3 is TGTGCCAGCAGGGTAGGGGGCACCGGGGAGCTGTTTTTT.

This chain joins TRBV2 and TRBJ2-7; tentatively, D is TRBD2 (6 bases). The CDR3 consists of 14 residues. V was trimmed by 7 bases and J by 3 bases, leaving 16 bases between them. Germline lookup yields CDR1 SNHLY and CDR2 FYNNEI. The CDR3 sequence: CASNSGGALYEQYF. The CDR3 coding sequence is TGTGCCAGCAATTCAGGCGGGGCGCTCTACGAGCAGTACTTC.

The CDR3 spells CASSPIAGTETRGGYEQYF. The CDR3 region has the DNA TGTGCCAGCAGTCCGATTGCCGGGACAGAGACCCGTGGGGGATACGAGCAGTACTTC. V is TRBV28 and J is TRBJ2-7; 7 nucleotides line up with TRBD1. The germline V gene encodes CDR1 MDHEN and CDR2 SYDVKM. Trimming removed 5 bases from V and 4 bases from J; junction bases left unmatched: 23. The CDR3 spans 19 residues.

The rearrangement joins TRBV5-6 to TRBJ2-5; 10 bases fit TRBD2. The closer fit of TRBJ2-7 to the DNA end suggests the J call may be wrong. Germline CDR1 reads SGHDT; CDR2 reads YYEEEE. This CDR3 is 14 amino acids long. The DNA of the CDR3 is TGTGCCAGCAGCTTGGCTAGCGGGAGTTCCGAGCAGTACTTC. As protein: CASSLASGSSEQYF.

This chain connects TRBV5-4 to TRBJ2-3, with unresolved D. Trimming cost V 3 bases and J 1 base, with 12 bases left between them. The CDR3 sequence is 15 residues long. Germline V gene lookup returns CDR1 SGHNT and CDR2 YYREEE (reference sequence). This CDR3 is CASSSPSIGTDTQYF. The CDR3 DNA follows: TGTGCCAGCAGCTCCCCGAGTATTGGCACAGATACGCAGTATTTT.

On this clone: This specimen includes other DNA sequences encoding the same CDR3. The chain employs TRBV13 and TRBJ2-5; D ambiguous. Germline CDR1 reads PRHDT; CDR2 reads FYEKMQ (reference sequence). The CDR3 contains 12 residues. Between the trimmed V and J ends, which lost 5 bases and 0 bases, there was a span of 4 bases. The DNA of the CDR3 is TGTGCCAGCAGCCCTAACCAAGAGACCCAGTACTTC. Translated: CASSPNQETQYF.

This chain connects TRBV6-6 to TRBJ1-2, with unresolved D. Per germline, CDR1 MNHNY and CDR2 SVGAGI (reference sequence). This CDR3 region has 15 residues. Trimming shortened V by 0 bases and J by 2 bases, and 10 bases separated the two germline ends. CDR3 in DNA: TGTGCCAGCAGTTACTCGAACTTCCAGAACTATGGCTACACCTTC. It translates to CASSYSNFQNYGYTF.

In this sample, this clone turned up once. The V call is TRBV6-6, the J call TRBJ1-4; no firm D call. The ends were cut back, 3 bases at V and 5 bases at J, with 13 bases in the middle. Germline V gene sequence: CDR1 MNHNY, CDR2 SVGAGI (reference sequence). The CDR3 has 15 residues. The CDR3 loop reads CASSYVWGSNEKLFF. The CDR3 bases are TGTGCCAGCAGTTATGTTTGGGGATCGAATGAAAAACTGTTTTTT.

CDR3 sequence: CASTFAGANYGYTF. For the CDR3, the DNA is TGTGCCAGCACCTTCGCCGGAGCTAACTATGGCTACACCTTC. The chain recombines TRBV27 with TRBJ1-2, with D unclear. From germline, CDR1 is MNHEY and CDR2 SMNVEV (reference sequence). The CDR3 has 14 amino acids. The ends were cut back, 7 bases at V and 0 bases at J, with 12 bases in the middle.

This clone was counted a single time. CDR3 coding DNA: TGCGCCAGCAGCCATTGGACCGCAGCTAACTATGGCTACACCTTC. Translated, it gives CASSHWTAANYGYTF. The V gene is TRBV5-1, the J gene TRBJ1-2, with D uncertain. The V gene's germline CDR1 is SGHRS and CDR2 YFSETQ. The CDR3 is made up of 15 amino acids. With 4 bases removed from V and 0 bases from J, the gap between germline ends came to 13 bases.